The 25 T cell receptor beta chains below all came from one sample that was sequenced in a study of prognosis after radiotherapy for stage I lung cancer (dated by TCRdb to the early 2020s). Sequencing used an Illumina HiSeq 3000. The TCR beta CDR3 region was amplified from genomic DNA by two rounds of multiplex PCR. The first PCR round used primers specific to each TRBV and TRBJ gene, and the primer sequences were filed in Chinese patent CN105087789A. TCRdb trimmed public reads at Q25 via fastp, called clones via MiXCR and kept in-frame beta chains. Every entry covers one CDR3 protein and lists the most common genes and DNA from its rows. The sample table holds about 51,000 distinct CDR3 sequences, of which about a third were seen once. The leading ten clones occupy 8% to 10% of the sample. Sequencing used PBMCs, obtained before or after stereotactic body radiation therapy (not recorded which). These TCRs come from a donor of 50 years or more with non-small cell lung cancer.

This clonotype was recorded at least ten times. The chain links TRBV20-1 to TRBJ2-5; D remains unclear. The V gene lost 6 bases and the J gene lost 1 base, with 15 bases spanning the gap. This CDR3 spans 14 amino acids. Germline CDR1 is DFQATT and CDR2 is SNEGSKA (reference sequence). CDR3 nucleotides: TGCAGTGCGCCCTCCGCCTCGACCCAAGAGACCCAGTACTTC. It encodes CSAPSASTQETQYF.

Many counts were recorded for this clonotype. This chain uses TRBV30 with TRBJ2-7; no clear D. CDR3 length: 14 amino acids. Germline assignment: CDR1 GTSNPN and CDR2 SVGIG (reference sequence). The germline V and J ends were trimmed by 2 bases and 0 bases, with 11 bases remaining between them. CDR3 in amino acids: CAWSLGGSSYEQYF. CDR3 coding DNA: TGTGCCTGGAGTCTGGGCGGAAGCTCCTACGAGCAGTACTTC.

This clonotype was observed many times. This sequence joins TRBV28 and TRBJ2-5; D is perhaps TRBD2 (5 bases). Trimming took off 3 bases at V and 5 bases at J, with 16 bases between the two ends. In germline, CDR1 is MDHEN, CDR2 SYDVKM. This CDR3 region has 15 residues. The CDR3 protein is CASSLSGKAYETQYF. The CDR3, as DNA: TGTGCCAGCAGTTTGTCCGGGAAGGCTTATGAGACCCAGTACTTC.

About this clonotype itself: This clone may be a read error of a much larger clone one base away. V usage is TRBV27 and J usage is TRBJ2-7; D is perhaps TRBD1 (6 bases). CDR1 is MNHEY and CDR2 is SMNVEV in the germline V gene (reference sequence). Trimming took 7 bases from V and 2 from J, leaving 21 bases between them. The CDR3 has 16 amino acids. CDR3 sequence reads: CASIPMGRGRPYEQYF. For the CDR3, the DNA is TGTGCCAGCATCCCCATGGGCAGGGGACGCCCCTACGAGCAGTACTTC.

In this sample, this clonotype turned up many times. The V call is TRBV5-1, the J call TRBJ1-1; D is uncertain. The CDR3 spans 16 residues. Trimming stripped 3 bases from V and 5 bases from J, with 20 bases between. The germline V gene encodes CDR1 SGHRS and CDR2 YFSETQ. CDR3 in DNA: TGCGCCAGCAGCTCAAGCATGGGATCGGGGTTGACTGAAGCTTTCTTT. It codes for CASSSSMGSGLTEAFF.

Points on this clonotype: Only one base separates this from a far larger clonotype, so it likely reflects a read error. The CDR3, as DNA: TGTGCCAGCAGTTATCACTCATCTTGGGCCAACGTCCTGACTTTC. Amino acids: CASSYHSSWANVLTF. This chain links TRBV6-9 with TRBJ2-6, with D unresolved. The CDR3 spans 15 residues. Germline V gene sequence: CDR1 MNHGY, CDR2 SVAAGI. V shed 2 bases and J shed 5 bases, with 10 bases lying between them.

To note about this clonotype: An end of the junction differs from the germline gene, which may be a read error. The chain's CDR3 is CSSGTGAETHYF. In nucleotides, the CDR3 is TGTTCCAGCGGGACAGGGGCGGAGACCCATTACTTC. The rearrangement uses TRBV28 and TRBJ2-5; 10 nucleotides agree with TRBD1. Germline CDR1 MDHEN, CDR2 SYDVKM. The CDR3 runs to 12 residues.

As regards this clonotype: Because the CDR3 is missing its conserved closing phenylalanine or tryptophan, this is likely a read error. The DNA is omitted, as the CDR3 cannot be located on it reliably, and the CDR3 follows TCRdb's listing. This chain uses TRBV28 with TRBJ2-7; the DNA was not used to check the table's D call, TRBD1. Germline CDR1 reads MDHEN; CDR2 reads SYDVKM. The CDR3 is 14 amino acids long, termini counted. The CDR3 reads CASRPGQGNFEQCL.

Points on this clonotype: A much larger clone sits a single nucleotide away, making a read error possible. V gene TRBV2 combines with J gene TRBJ1-4; D possibly corresponds to TRBD1 (5 bases). The length of the CDR3 is 16 residues. Germline V CDR1 and CDR2: SNHLY, FYNNEI. Trimming left V 4 bases short and J 8 bases short, with 20 bases between. DNA of the CDR3: TGTGCCAGCAGTGGCCAAACATGGGGCTTTGGGGAAAAACTGTTTTTT. Residues: CASSGQTWGFGEKLFF.

This clonotype was seen many times. The V and J genes are TRBV9 and TRBJ2-3; tentative D call: TRBD2 (5 bases). The germline V gene encodes CDR1 SGDLS and CDR2 YYNGEE. Deletions cut 6 bases from V and 0 bases from J, with 14 bases between. This CDR3 is built from 15 residues. In DNA form, the CDR3 reads TGTGCCAGCACCCCCGCGGGTCCTAGCACAGATACGCAGTATTTT. Protein: CASTPAGPSTDTQYF. The full variable domain, with the rest looked up from reference TRBV9 and TRBJ2-3, is DSGVTQTPKHLITATGQRVTLRCSPRSGDLSVYWYQQSLDQGLQFLIQYYNGEERAKGNILERFSAQQFPDLHSELNLSSLELGDSALYFCASTPAGPSTDTQYFGPGTRLTVL.

V and J are TRBV24-1 and TRBJ2-2; D might be TRBD2 (6 bases). Germline CDR1 is KGHDR and CDR2 is SFDVKD. V was pared by 8 bases and J by 7 bases, with 22 bases between. CDR3 size: 16 residues. CDR3 coding DNA: TGTGCCACCATTGGTTGTGGGACTTCGATCCACGGGGAGCTGTTTTTT. Protein: CATIGCGTSIHGELFF.

The CDR3 DNA follows: TGTGCCAGCAGCTTAGACGGACAGCCTTTATACTACGAGCAGTACTTC. Residues: CASSLDGQPLYYEQYF. This rearrangement joins TRBV7-2 to TRBJ2-7, with TRBD1 as a possible D gene (6 bases). The CDR3 loop spans 16 amino acids. The V end was cut by 1 base, the J end by 3 bases, with 16 bases between. The germline V gene encodes CDR1 SGHTA and CDR2 FQGNSA.

As concerns this clonotype: It differs at one base from a far larger clone, so likely a read error. The rearrangement joins TRBV6-2 or TRBV6-3 to TRBJ2-7; D unclear. The CDR3 covers 15 residues. Germline assignment: CDR1 MNHEY and CDR2 SVGEGT. The germline V and J ends were trimmed by 7 bases and 3 bases, with 19 bases remaining between them. CDR3 region: CASTLSSLGDYEQYF. Here the CDR3 DNA reads TGTGCCAGCACCCTATCTTCATTGGGTGACTACGAGCAGTACTTC.

There are many counts of this clonotype. This chain uses TRBV7-9 with TRBJ1-3, with a possible D match to TRBD1 (5 bases). The V gene lost 11 bases and the J gene lost 0 bases, with 11 bases spanning the gap. The CDR3 is 13 amino acids. CDR1 is SEHNR and CDR2 is FQNEAQ in the germline V gene (reference sequence). CDR3 loop: CAGGAVSGNTIYF. CDR3 DNA sequence: TGTGCCGGGGGTGCAGTCTCTGGAAACACCATATATTTT.

This clonotype has ten or more counts. The chain combines TRBV20-1 with TRBJ2-3; 7 nucleotides align to TRBD2. J lost 0 bases, V lost 5 bases, and 11 bases had no gene match. Germline V gene lookup returns CDR1 DFQATT and CDR2 SNEGSKA (reference sequence). The CDR3 runs 16 residues. The CDR3 protein is CSAGRLAVTSTDTQYF. The CDR3 nucleotides read TGCAGTGCTGGCCGGCTAGCGGTAACTAGCACAGATACGCAGTATTTT.

The chain has TRBV5-1 and TRBJ2-7; the D gene is possibly TRBD1 (5 bases). The CDR3 runs to 17 residues. CDR1 and CDR2 (germline): SGHRS, YFSETQ. Trimming shortened V by 1 base and J by 1 base, and 18 bases separated the two germline ends. Here the CDR3 reads CASSLSGASGPSYEQYF. The DNA for the CDR3 is TGCGCCAGCAGCTTGAGTGGGGCAAGTGGTCCATCCTACGAGCAGTACTTC.

With regard to this clonotype: With a much larger clone just one base away, this may be a read error. The J gene is TRBJ2-5, the V gene TRBV6-1; D possibly corresponds to TRBD2 (5 bases). Germline CDR1 MNHNS, CDR2 SASEGT. Trimming pared 6 bases from V and 5 bases from J, leaving 22 bases between. This CDR3 has 16 amino acids. This chain's CDR3 is CASRTPSVRALETQYF. The CDR3 nucleotides are TGTGCCAGCAGGACCCCAAGCGTGAGGGCCTTGGAGACCCAGTACTTC.

In regard to this clonotype: A much larger clonotype is one base distant, so this may be a read error. The chain joins TRBV10-3 to TRBJ2-6; 7 bases match TRBD2. Germline V gene data show CDR1 as ENHRY and CDR2 as SYGVKD. This CDR3 is 17 amino acids long. CDR3 DNA sequence: TGTGCCGTCAGTGAGTTTCGCGGGAGCTCTGGGGCCAACGTCCTGACTTTC. Its translation: CAVSEFRGSSGANVLTF.

This rearrangement joins TRBV6-5 to TRBJ1-2; D remains ambiguous. V was pared by 4 bases and J by 10 bases, with 19 bases between. Germline loops: CDR1 MNHEY, CDR2 SVGAGI. The CDR3 spans 14 residues. In nucleotides, the CDR3 is TGTGCCAGCAGTTCCGAGACATGGTCGAGTGTCTACACCTTC. This gives the protein CASSSETWSSVYTF.

Concerning this clonotype: This could be a read error, since a much larger clone is one nucleotide away. The chain uses TRBV28 and TRBJ2-3, with D unresolved. The V end was cut by 3 bases, the J end by 2 bases, with 21 bases between. Germline CDR1 reads MDHEN; CDR2 reads SYDVKM. The CDR3 contains 18 residues. The CDR3 reads CASSLSTLGSVYTDTQYF. The CDR3 nucleotides read TGTGCCAGCAGTTTGTCTACTCTGGGGTCAGTCTACACAGATACGCAGTATTTT.

The chain combines TRBV7-8 with TRBJ2-2; no clear D. Trimming stripped 2 bases from V and 8 bases from J, with 12 bases between. The CDR3 has 14 amino acids. Per germline, CDR1 SGHVS and CDR2 FQNEAQ. CDR3 sequence reads: CASSLNGSTGELFF. CDR3 coding DNA: TGTGCCAGCAGCTTAAACGGATCCACAGGGGAGCTGTTTTTT.

This clonotype was counted ten times or more. The gene calls are TRBV12-3 or TRBV12-4 and TRBJ2-1; a weak D match, TRBD2 (5 bases). With 2 bases removed from V and 13 bases from J, the gap between germline ends came to 9 bases. The CDR3 contains 11 residues. The CDR3 DNA reads TGTGCCAGCAGTTTATTGAGCGGTCAGTTCTTC. Its translation is CASSLLSGQFF.

In its sample, this clonotype was seen many times. V usage is TRBV7-2 and J usage is TRBJ2-7; tentative D call: TRBD1 (5 bases). Germline assignment: CDR1 SGHTA and CDR2 FQGNSA. Trimming removed 3 bases from V and 2 bases from J, with 14 bases in between. This CDR3 is 15 amino acids long. CDR3 loop: CASSFRVWGTYEQYF. The CDR3 nucleotides read TGTGCCAGCAGCTTCCGGGTCTGGGGCACCTACGAGCAGTACTTC.

This clonotype was counted many times. V is TRBV5-1 and J is TRBJ2-4, with TRBD1 identical over 8 bases. The CDR3 loop spans 16 amino acids. CDR1 and CDR2 (germline): SGHRS, YFSETQ. Trimming took 4 bases from V and 2 from J; bases not matched to a gene: 8. CDR3 DNA: TGCGCCAGCAGCCCAGGGGGCGCGGTTACCAAAAACATTCAGTACTTC. This gives the protein CASSPGGAVTKNIQYF.

Of note for this clonotype: A much larger clone sits a single nucleotide away, making a read error possible. The rearrangement links TRBV5-4 to TRBJ2-5, with 7 bases aligning to TRBD2. Germline values: CDR1 SGHNT, CDR2 YYREEE (reference sequence). CDR3 size: 15 residues. CDR3 amino acids: CAGSLGRGGGSAQYF. The CDR3 nucleotides read TGTGCCGGCAGCTTGGGACGGGGCGGGGGATCGGCCCAGTACTTC.